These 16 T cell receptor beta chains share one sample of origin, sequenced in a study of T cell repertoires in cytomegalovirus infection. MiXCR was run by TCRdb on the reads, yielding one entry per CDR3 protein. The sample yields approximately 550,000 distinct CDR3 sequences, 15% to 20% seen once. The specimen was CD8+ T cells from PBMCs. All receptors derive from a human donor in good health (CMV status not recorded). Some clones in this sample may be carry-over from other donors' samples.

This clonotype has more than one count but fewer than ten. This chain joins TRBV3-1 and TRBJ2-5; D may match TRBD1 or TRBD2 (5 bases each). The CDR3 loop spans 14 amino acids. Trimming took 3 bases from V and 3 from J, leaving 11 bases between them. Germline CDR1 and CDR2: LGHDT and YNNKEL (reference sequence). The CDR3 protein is CASSQFQGEETQYF. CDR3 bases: TGTGCCAGCAGCCAGTTCCAGGGAGAAGAGACCCAGTACTTC.

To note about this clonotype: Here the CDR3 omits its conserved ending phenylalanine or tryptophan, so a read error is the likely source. The CDR3 sequence: CASSLTGNPYEQYL. The CDR3 DNA sequence: TGTGCCAGCAGCTTAACAGGGAATCCCTACGAGCAGTACCTC. The V gene is TRBV7-9, the J gene TRBJ2-7, with D perhaps TRBD1 (6 bases). Germline V gene lookup returns CDR1 SEHNR and CDR2 FQNEAQ (reference sequence). Trimming stripped 2 bases from V and 2 bases from J, with 10 bases between. This CDR3 spans 14 amino acids.

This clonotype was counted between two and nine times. Written as DNA, the CDR3 is TGCAGTGCTAGAGTCGAGAGCTCCTATAATTCACCCCTCCACTTT. Translating gives CSARVESSYNSPLHF. The genes are TRBV20-1 and TRBJ1-6; the D is unclear. V was pared by 1 base and J by 0 bases, with 7 bases between. The CDR3 has 15 residues. Germline CDR1 reads DFQATT; CDR2 reads SNEGSKA (reference sequence).

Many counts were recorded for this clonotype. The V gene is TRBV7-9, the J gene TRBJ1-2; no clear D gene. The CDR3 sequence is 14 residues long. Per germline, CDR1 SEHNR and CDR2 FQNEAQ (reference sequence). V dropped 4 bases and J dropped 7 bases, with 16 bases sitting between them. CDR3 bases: TGTGCCAGCAGCTCCCTTGGGCGTGCTGGTGGCTACACCTTC. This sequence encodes CASSSLGRAGGYTF.

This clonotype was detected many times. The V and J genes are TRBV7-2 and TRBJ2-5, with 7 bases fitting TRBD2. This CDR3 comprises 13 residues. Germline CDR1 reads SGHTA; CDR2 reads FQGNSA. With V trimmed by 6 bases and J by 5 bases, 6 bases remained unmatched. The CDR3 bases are TGTGCCAGCAGATTCATGCGGGGGGAGACCCAGTACTTC. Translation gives CASRFMRGETQYF.

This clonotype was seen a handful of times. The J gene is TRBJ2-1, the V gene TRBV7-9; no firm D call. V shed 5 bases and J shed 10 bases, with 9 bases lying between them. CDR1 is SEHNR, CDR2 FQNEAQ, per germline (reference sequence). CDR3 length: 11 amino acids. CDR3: CASSPRWEQFF. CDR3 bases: TGTGCCAGCAGCCCGCGGTGGGAGCAGTTCTTC.

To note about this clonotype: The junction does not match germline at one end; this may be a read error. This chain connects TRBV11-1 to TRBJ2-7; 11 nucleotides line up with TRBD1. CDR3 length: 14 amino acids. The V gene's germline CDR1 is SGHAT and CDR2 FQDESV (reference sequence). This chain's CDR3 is CASSPGQGAYDQYF. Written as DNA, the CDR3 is TGTGCCAGCAGCCCAGGACAGGGGGCCTACGATCAGTACTTC.

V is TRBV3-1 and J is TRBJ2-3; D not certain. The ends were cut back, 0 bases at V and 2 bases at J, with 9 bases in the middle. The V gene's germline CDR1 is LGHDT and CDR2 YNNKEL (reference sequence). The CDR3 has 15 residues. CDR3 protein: CASSQEGRFTDTQYF. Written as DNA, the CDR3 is TGTGCCAGCAGCCAAGAGGGTCGCTTCACAGATACGCAGTATTTT.

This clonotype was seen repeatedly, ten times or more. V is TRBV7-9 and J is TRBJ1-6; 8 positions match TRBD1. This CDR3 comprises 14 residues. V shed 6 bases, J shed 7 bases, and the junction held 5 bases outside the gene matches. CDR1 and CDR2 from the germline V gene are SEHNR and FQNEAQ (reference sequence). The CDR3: CASSLRQGNSPLHF. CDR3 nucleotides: TGTGCCAGCAGTTTACGACAGGGGAATTCACCCCTCCACTTT. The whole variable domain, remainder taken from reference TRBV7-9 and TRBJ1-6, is DTGVSQNPRHKITKRGQNVTFRCDPISEHNRLYWYRQTLGQGPEFLTYFQNEAQLEKSRLLSDRFSAERPKGSFSTLEIQRTEQGDSAMYLCASSLRQGNSPLHFGNGTRLTVT.

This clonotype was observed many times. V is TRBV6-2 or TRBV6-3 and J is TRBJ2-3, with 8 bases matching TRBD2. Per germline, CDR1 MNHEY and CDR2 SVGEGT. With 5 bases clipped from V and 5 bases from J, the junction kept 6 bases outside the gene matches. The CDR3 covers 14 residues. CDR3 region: CASSTLGRGDTQYF. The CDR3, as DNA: TGTGCCAGCAGTACCCTCGGGAGGGGAGATACGCAGTATTTT.

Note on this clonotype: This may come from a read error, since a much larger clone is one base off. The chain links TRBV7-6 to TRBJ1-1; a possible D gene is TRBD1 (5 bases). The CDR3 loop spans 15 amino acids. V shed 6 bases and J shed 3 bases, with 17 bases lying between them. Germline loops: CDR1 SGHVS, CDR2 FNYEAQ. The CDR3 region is CASSPGGQVDTEAFF. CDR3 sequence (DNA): TGTGCCAGCAGTCCGGGGGGTCAGGTTGACACTGAAGCTTTCTTT.

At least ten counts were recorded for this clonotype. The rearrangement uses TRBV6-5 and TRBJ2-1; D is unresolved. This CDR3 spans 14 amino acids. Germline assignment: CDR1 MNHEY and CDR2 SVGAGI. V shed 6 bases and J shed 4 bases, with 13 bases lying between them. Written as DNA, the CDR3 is TGTGCCAGCAGCTCCAACTTGCCGTACAATGAGCAGTTCTTC. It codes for CASSSNLPYNEQFF.

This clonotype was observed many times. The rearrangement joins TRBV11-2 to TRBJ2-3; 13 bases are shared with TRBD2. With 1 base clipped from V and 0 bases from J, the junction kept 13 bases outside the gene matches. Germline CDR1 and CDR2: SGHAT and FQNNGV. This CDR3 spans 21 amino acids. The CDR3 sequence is CASSLGLGGLAGVWSTDTQYF. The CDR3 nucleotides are TGTGCCAGCAGCTTAGGATTGGGTGGACTAGCGGGAGTATGGAGCACAGATACGCAGTATTTT.

The CDR3 sequence: CASIDRDYGYTF. The CDR3 bases are TGTGCCAGTATCGACAGGGACTATGGCTACACCTTC. The rearrangement joins TRBV19 to TRBJ1-2, with 7 bases lining up with TRBD1. V shed 7 bases and J 3 bases; nucleotides not matched to a gene: 2. Germline CDR1 LNHDA, CDR2 SQIVND (reference sequence). CDR3 length: 12 residues. Full variable domain (outside the CDR3, taken from reference TRBV19 and TRBJ1-2): DGGITQSPKYLFRKEGQNVTLSCEQNLNHDAMYWYRQDPGQGLRLIYYSQIVNDFQKGDIAEGYSVSREKKESFPLTVTSAQKNPTAFYLCASIDRDYGYTFGSGTRLTVV.

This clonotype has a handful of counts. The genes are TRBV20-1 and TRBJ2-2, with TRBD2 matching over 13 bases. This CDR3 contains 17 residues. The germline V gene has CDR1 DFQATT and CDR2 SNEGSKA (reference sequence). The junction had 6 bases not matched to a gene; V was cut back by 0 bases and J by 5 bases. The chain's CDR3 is CSARERTTSGRTGELFF. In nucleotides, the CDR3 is TGCAGTGCTAGAGAAAGGACGACTAGCGGGAGGACCGGGGAGCTGTTTTTT.

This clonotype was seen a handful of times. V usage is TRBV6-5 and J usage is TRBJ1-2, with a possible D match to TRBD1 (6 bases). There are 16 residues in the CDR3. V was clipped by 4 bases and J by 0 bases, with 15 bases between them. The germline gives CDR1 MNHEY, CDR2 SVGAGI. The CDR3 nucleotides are TGTGCCAGCAGTTCCTACAGGGAGGAGGCTAACTATGGCTACACCTTC. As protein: CASSSYREEANYGYTF.